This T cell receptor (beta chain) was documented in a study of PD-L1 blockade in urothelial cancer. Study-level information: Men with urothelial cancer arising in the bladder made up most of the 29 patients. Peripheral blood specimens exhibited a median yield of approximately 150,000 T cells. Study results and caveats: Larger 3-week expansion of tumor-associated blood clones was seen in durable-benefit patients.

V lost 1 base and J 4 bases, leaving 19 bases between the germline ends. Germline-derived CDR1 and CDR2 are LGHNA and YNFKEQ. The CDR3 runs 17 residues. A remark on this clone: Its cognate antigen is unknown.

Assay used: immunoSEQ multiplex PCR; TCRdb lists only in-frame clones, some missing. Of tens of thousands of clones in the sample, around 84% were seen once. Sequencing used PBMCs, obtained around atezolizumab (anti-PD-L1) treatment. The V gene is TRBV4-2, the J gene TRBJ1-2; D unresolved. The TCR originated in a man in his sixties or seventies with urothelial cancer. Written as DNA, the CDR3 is TGTGCCAGCAGCCAAGCTGTAGGTCAAACCGGGTCCTATGGCTACACCTTC. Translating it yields CASSQAVGQTGSYGYTF.